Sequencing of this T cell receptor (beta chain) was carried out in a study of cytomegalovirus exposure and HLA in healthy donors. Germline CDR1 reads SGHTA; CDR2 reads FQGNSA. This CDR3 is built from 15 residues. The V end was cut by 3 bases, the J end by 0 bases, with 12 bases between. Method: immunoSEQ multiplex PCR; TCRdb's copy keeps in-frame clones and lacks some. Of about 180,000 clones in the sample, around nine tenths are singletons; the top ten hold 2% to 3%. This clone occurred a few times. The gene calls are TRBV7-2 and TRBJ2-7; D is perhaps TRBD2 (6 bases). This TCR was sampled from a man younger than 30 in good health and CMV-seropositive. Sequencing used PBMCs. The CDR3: CASSFGGASSYEQYF. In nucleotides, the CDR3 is TGTGCCAGCAGCTTCGGAGGGGCCAGCTCCTACGAGCAGTACTTC.